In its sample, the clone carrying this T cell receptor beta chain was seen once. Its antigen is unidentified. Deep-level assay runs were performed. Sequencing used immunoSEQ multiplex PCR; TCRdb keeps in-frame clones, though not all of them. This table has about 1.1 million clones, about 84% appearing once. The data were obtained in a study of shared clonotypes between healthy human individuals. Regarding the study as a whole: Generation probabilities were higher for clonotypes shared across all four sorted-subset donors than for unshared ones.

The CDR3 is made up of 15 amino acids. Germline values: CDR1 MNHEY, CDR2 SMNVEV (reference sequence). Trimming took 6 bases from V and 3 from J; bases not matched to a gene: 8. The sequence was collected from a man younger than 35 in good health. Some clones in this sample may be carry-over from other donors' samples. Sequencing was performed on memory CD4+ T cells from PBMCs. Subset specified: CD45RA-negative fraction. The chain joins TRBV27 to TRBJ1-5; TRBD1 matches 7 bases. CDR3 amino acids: CASRETGSLNQPQHF. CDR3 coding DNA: TGTGCCAGCAGGGAGACAGGGAGCCTCAATCAGCCCCAGCATTTT.